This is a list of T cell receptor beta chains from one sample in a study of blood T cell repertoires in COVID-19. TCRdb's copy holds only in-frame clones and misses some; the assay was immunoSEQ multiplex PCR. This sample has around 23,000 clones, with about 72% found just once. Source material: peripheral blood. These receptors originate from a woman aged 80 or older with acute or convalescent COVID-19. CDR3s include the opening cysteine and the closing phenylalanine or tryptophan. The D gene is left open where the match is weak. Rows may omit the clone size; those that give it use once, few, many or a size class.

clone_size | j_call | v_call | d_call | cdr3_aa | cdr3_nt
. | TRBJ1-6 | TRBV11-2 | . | CASSPPQIFLPPLHF | TGTGCCAGCAGCCCCCCACAGATCTTCCTTCCACCCCTCCACTTT
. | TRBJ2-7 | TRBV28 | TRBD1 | CASLRTGYREQYF | TGTGCCAGCCTGCGGACAGGGTATCGCGAGCAGTACTTC
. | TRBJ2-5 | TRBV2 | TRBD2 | CASRGTSGGTETQYF | TGTGCCAGCAGAGGGACTAGCGGGGGTACGGAGACCCAGTACTTC
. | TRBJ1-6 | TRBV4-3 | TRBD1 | CASSQDLGTGANSPLHF | TGCGCCAGCAGCCAAGATCTAGGGACAGGGGCTAATTCACCCCTCCACTTT
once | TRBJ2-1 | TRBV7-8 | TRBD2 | CASSLGTSGRTLIF | TGTGCCAGCAGCCTCGGGACTAGCGGGAGGACCTTAATCTTC
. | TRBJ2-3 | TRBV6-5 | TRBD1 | CASSRTGVEDTQYF | TGTGCCAGCAGTCGGACAGGGGTGGAAGATACGCAGTATTTT
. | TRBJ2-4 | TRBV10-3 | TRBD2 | CAISTRGGGEQNIQYF | TGTGCCATCAGTACTCGTGGTGGGGGGGAGCAAAACATTCAGTACTTC
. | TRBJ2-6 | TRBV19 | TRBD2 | CASSTFNSGGPGANVLTF | TGTGCCAGTAGTACTTTTAATAGCGGGGGGCCTGGGGCCAACGTCCTGACTTTC
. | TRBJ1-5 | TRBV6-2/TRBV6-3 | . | CASSYPGAYGQPQHF | TGTGCCAGCAGTTACCCAGGGGCGTATGGACAGCCCCAGCATTTT
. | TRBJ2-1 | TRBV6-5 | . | CASSRNRAHEQFF | TGTGCCAGCAGTAGAAACAGGGCCCATGAGCAGTTCTTC
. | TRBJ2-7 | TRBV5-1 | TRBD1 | CASSHSGTVTTYEQYF | TGCGCCAGCAGCCATTCCGGGACAGTGACGACCTACGAGCAGTACTTC
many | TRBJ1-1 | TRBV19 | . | CASSLAVGRATYTEAFF | TGTGCCAGTAGCCTCGCCGTCGGCAGGGCGACTTACACTGAAGCTTTCTTT
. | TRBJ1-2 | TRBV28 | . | CASSAGGDYGYTF | TGTGCCAGCAGTGCCGGGGGAGACTATGGCTACACCTTC
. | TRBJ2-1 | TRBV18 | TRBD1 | CASSSDRGLVGEQFF | TGTGCCAGCTCATCAGACAGGGGGCTAGTCGGTGAGCAGTTCTTC
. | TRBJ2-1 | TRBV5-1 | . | CASSQTSGGYNEQFF | TGCGCCAGCAGCCAAACTAGTGGAGGCTACAATGAGCAGTTCTTC
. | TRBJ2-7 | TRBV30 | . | CAWSVGRGSYEQYF | TGTGCCTGGAGTGTAGGCCGAGGCTCCTACGAGCAGTACTTC
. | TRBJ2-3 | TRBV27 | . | CASRGQWASTDTQYF | TGTGCCAGCAGGGGCCAGTGGGCTTCTACAGATACGCAGTATTTT
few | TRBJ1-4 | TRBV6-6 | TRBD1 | CASSGPGQRNEKLFF | TGTGCCAGCAGTGGTCCGGGACAGAGGAATGAAAAACTGTTTTTT
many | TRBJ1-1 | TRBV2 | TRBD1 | CANRRQGGTEAFF | TGTGCCAACCGCCGACAGGGGGGCACTGAAGCTTTCTTT
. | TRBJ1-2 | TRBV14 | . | CASSRTSNYGYTF | TGTGCCAGCAGCCGTACATCCAACTATGGCTACACCTTC
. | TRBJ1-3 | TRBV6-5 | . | CASRADTIYF | TGTGCCAGCAGAGCGGACACCATATATTTT
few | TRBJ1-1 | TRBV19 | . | CASHRDRRARKTFF | TGTGCCAGCCACCGCGATCGCAGGGCCCGAAAAACTTTCTTT
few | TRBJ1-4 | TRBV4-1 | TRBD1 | CASTQSTGMLTNEKLFF | TGCGCCAGCACCCAATCGACAGGGATGTTAACTAATGAAAAACTGTTTTTT
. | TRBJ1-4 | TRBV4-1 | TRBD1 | CASSQDPGGEKLFF | TGCGCCAGCAGCCAAGATCCAGGGGGCGAAAAACTGTTTTTT
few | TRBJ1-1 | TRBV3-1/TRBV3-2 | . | CASSPRRGRPEAFF | TGTGCCAGCAGCCCTAGACGAGGGCGCCCTGAAGCTTTCTTT
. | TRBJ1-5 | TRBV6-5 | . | CASSLQPFSNQPQHF | TGTGCCAGCAGTTTACAGCCATTTAGCAATCAGCCCCAGCATTTT
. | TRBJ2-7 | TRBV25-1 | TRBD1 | CASSHPGTASNEQYF | TGTGCCAGCAGCCATCCCGGGACAGCTTCTAACGAGCAGTACTTC
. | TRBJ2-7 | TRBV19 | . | CASSIVGGSYEQYF | TGTGCCAGTAGTATAGTCGGGGGCTCCTACGAGCAGTACTTC
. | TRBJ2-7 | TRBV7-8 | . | CASSNSGPPYNEQYF | TGTGCCAGCAGCAACAGCGGCCCCCCTTATAACGAGCAGTACTTC
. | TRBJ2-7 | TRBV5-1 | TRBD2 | CASSSRTSGGPAEQYF | TGCGCCAGCAGCTCGCGCACTAGCGGGGGTCCAGCCGAGCAGTACTTC
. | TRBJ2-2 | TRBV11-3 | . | CASSRVLTGELFF | TGTGCCAGCAGCCGAGTATTGACCGGGGAGCTGTTTTTT
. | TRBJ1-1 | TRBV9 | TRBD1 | CASSGLDRVDSKAFF | TGTGCCAGCAGCGGCCTGGACAGGGTCGATTCGAAAGCTTTCTTT
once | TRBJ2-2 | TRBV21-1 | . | CASSKEGPNTGELFF | TGTGCCAGCAGCAAGGAGGGGCCGAACACCGGGGAGCTGTTTTTT
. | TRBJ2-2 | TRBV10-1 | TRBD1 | CASSMTGAGELFF | TGCGCCAGCAGTATGACAGGGGCCGGGGAGCTGTTTTTT
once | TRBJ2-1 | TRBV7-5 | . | CARSLGLAGDGSYNEQFF | TGTGCCAGAAGCTTAGGACTAGCGGGAGATGGATCCTACAATGAGCAGTTCTTC
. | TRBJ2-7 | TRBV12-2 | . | CASRLASSYEQYF | TGTGCAAGTCGCTTAGCTTCGAGTTACGAGCAGTACTTC
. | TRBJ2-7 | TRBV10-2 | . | CASRNRGLYSYEQYF | TGCGCCAGCAGAAACAGGGGACTGTACTCCTACGAGCAGTACTTC
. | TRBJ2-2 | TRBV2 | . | CASRVDTNTGELFF | TGTGCCAGCAGGGTAGACACGAACACCGGGGAGCTGTTTTTT
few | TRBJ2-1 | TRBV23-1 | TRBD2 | CASTPGGSNNEQFF | TGCGCCAGCACTCCAGGCGGGAGTAACAATGAGCAGTTCTTC
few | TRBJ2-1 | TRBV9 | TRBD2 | CASSRTSGSSYNEQFF | TGTGCCAGCAGCCGGACTAGCGGGAGCTCCTACAATGAGCAGTTCTTC
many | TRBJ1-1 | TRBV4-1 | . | CASSQVLQRESAEAFF | TGCGCCAGCAGCCAAGTTCTACAAAGGGAGTCGGCTGAAGCTTTCTTT
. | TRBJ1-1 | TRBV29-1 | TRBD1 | CSVRDRETEEAFF | TGCAGCGTTAGGGACAGGGAAACTGAAGAAGCTTTCTTT
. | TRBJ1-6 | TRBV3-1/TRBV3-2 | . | CASSPSLGEGNSPLHF | TGTGCCAGCAGCCCCTCCCTCGGGGAAGGTAATTCACCCCTCCACTTT
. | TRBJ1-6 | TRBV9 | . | CASSSAGSSYNSPLHF | TGTGCCAGCAGCTCCGCGGGGAGCTCCTATAATTCACCCCTCCACTTT
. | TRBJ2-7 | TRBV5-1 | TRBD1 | CASHTGTGAGYEQYF | TGCGCCAGCCATACCGGGACAGGGGCTGGGTACGAGCAGTACTTC
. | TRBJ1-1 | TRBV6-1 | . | CASSEVGGTEAFF | TGTGCCAGCAGTGAAGTAGGGGGCACTGAAGCTTTCTTT
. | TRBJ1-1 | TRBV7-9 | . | CASSRENTEAFF | TGTGCCAGCAGCCGGGAGAACACTGAAGCTTTCTTT
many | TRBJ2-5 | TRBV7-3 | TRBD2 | CASSPSLAGEGAQYF | TGTGCCAGCAGCCCTTCCTTAGCGGGGGAAGGAGCCCAGTACTTC
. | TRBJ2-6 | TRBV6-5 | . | CASELTAANVLTF | TGTGCCAGCGAATTAACTGCGGCCAACGTCCTGACTTTC
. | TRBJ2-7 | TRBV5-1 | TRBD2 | CASTQTSGSYEQYF | TGCGCCAGCACCCAGACTAGCGGGTCCTACGAGCAGTACTTC
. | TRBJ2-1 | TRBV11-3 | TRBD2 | CASSPAGEGSYNEQFF | TGTGCCAGCAGCCCGGCGGGGGAGGGCTCCTACAATGAGCAGTTCTTC
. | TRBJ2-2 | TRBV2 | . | CASSANGGADTGELFF | TGTGCCAGCAGTGCGAATGGCGGGGCTGACACCGGGGAGCTGTTTTTT